This T cell receptor (beta chain) was retrieved from a study of T cell repertoires in cytomegalovirus infection. Study information: Based on public TCR beta signatures, there were indications of CMV infection and of a matching HLA type. Study-level points and caveats: Identification of carriers of CMV plus the relevant HLA was achieved through cumulative public TCR beta family frequency. The ex vivo response showed dominance by HLA-C-restricted CMV-specific TCR beta clonotypes.

The CDR3 extends over 15 amino acids. Germline CDR1 is MNHEY and CDR2 is SVGAGI. Trimming removed 0 bases at V and 0 bases at J, with 6 bases between. TCRdb re-derived calls from the reads in MiXCR, one entry per CDR3 protein. The data show 250,000 to 300,000 distinct CDR3 sequences, with around 8.7% seen just once and roughly 16% held by the top ten. This clonotype was seen repeatedly, ten times or more. Its specificity is unknown. V usage is TRBV6-5 and J usage is TRBJ1-5; D is unresolved. The sample consisted of PBMCs. This TCR came from a human donor in good health (CMV status not recorded). Some clones in this sample may be carry-over from other donors' samples. CDR3 in amino acids: CASSYSGGSNQPQHF. CDR3 nucleotides: TGTGCCAGCAGTTACTCGGGTGGTAGCAATCAGCCCCAGCATTTT.